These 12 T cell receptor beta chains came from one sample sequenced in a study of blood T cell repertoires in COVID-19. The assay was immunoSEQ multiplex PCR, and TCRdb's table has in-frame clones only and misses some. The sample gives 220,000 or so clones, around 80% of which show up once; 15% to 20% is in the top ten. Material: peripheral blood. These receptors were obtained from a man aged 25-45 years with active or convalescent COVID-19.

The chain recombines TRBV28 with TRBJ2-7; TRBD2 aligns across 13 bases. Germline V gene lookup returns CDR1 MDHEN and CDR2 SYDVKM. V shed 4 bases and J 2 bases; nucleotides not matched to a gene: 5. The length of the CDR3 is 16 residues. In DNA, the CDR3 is TGTGCCAGCAGTTCCCCCGGGACTAGCGGGACCTACGAGCAGTACTTC. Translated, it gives CASSSPGTSGTYEQYF.

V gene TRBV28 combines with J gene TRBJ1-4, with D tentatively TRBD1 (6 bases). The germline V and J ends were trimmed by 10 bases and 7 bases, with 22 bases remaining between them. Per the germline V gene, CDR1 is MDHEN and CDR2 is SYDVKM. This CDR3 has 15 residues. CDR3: CATLGTPQLSEKLFF. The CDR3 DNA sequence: TGTGCCACCCTCGGGACACCTCAACTGAGTGAAAAACTGTTTTTT.

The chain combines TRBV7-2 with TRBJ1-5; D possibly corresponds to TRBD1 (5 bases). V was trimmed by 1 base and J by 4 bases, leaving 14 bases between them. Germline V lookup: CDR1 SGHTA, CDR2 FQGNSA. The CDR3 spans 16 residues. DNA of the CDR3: TGTGCCAGCAGCTTAGAGGGCAGGGCGGGGAATCAGCCCCAGCATTTT. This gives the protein CASSLEGRAGNQPQHF. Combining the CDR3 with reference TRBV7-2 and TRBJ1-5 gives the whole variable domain GAGVSQSPSNKVTEKGKDVELRCDPISGHTALYWYRQSLGQGLEFLIYFQGNSAPDKSGLPSDRFSAERTGGSVSTLTIQRTQQEDSAVYLCASSLEGRAGNQPQHFGDGTRLSIL.

The CDR3 DNA is TGCGCCAGCAGGAGAAGTTTTAACTCCGGGGAGCTGTTTTTT. Its translation: CASRRSFNSGELFF. The chain carries TRBV5-1 and TRBJ2-2; D not resolved. CDR3 length equals 14 residues. Looked up from germline, CDR1 is SGHRS and CDR2 is YFSETQ. V shed 5 bases and J shed 6 bases, with 14 bases lying between them. Full variable domain (outside the CDR3, taken from reference TRBV5-1 and TRBJ2-2): KAGVTQTPRYLIKTRGQQVTLSCSPISGHRSVSWYQQTPGQGLQFLFEYFSETQRNKGNFPGRFSGRQFSNSRSEMNVSTLELGDSALYLCASRRSFNSGELFFGEGSRLTVL.

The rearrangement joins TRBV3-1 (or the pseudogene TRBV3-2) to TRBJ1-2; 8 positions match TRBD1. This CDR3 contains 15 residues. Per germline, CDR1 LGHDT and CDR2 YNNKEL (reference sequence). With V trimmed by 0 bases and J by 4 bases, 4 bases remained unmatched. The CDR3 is CASSQDTGGTYGYTF. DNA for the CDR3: TGTGCCAGCAGCCAAGATACAGGGGGGACCTATGGCTACACCTTC.

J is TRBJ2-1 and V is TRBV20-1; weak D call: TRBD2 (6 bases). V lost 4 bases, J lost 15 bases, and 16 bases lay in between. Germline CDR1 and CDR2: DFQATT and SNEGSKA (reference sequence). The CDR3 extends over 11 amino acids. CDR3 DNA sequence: TGCAGTGCTATACGGGGGAAGGTTCTGTTCTTC. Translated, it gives CSAIRGKVLFF.

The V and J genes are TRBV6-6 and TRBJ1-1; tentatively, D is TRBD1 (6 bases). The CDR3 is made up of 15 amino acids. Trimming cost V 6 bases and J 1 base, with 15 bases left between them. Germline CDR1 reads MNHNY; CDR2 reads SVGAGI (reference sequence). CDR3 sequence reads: CASRPPGTKNTEAFF. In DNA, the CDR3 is TGTGCCAGCAGACCTCCCGGGACAAAGAACACTGAAGCTTTCTTT.

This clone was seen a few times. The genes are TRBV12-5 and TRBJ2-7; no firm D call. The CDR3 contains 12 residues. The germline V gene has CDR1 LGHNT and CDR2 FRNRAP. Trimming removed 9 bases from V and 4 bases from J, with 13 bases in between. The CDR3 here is CARHRKPYEQYF. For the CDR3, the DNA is TGTGCTAGGCATCGAAAGCCTTACGAGCAGTACTTC.

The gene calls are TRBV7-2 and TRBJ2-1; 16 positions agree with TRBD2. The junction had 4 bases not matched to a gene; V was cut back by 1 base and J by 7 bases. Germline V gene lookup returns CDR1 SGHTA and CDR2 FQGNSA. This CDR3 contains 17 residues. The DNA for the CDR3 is TGTGCCAGCAGCTTAGTTGGGACTAGCGGGGGGGCTAATGAGCAGTTCTTC. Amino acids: CASSLVGTSGGANEQFF.

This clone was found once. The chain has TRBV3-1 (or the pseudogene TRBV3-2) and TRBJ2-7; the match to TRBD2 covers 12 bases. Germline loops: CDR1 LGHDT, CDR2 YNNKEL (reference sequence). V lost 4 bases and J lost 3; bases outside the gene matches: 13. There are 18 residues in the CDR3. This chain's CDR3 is CASSRTLGPSGRVYEQYF. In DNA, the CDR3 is TGTGCCAGCAGCCGAACTCTGGGACCTAGCGGGAGGGTCTACGAGCAGTACTTC.

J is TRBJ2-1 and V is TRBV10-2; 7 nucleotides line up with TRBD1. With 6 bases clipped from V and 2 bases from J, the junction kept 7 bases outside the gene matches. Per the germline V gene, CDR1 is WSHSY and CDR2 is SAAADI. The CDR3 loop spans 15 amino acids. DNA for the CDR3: TGCGCCAGCAGAAGGGGGCTCGAGACCTACAATGAGCAGTTCTTC. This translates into CASRRGLETYNEQFF.

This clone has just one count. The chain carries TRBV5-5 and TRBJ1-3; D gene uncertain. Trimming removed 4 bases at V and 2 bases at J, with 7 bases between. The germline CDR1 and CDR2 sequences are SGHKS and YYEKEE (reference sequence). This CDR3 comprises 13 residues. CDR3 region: CASSLQAGNTIYF. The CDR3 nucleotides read TGTGCCAGCAGCCTTCAGGCTGGAAACACCATATATTTT.